The clone carrying this T cell receptor beta chain showed up just once. As yet, its antigen is unknown. The data derive from a study of shared clonotypes between healthy human individuals. Study-level findings and limits: When naive CD4 clonotypes were compared across a handful of donors, 5% to 5.5% were shared. Sequencing of the sorted subsets was shown by rarefaction to be incomplete despite large depth. Memory subsets generally showed smaller estimated richness than naive subsets did.

Data came from immunoSEQ multiplex PCR; TCRdb stores just in-frame clones and leaves some out. The table records around 1.9 million clones, under 95% of them present only once. Germline CDR1 is DFQATT and CDR2 is SNEGSKA (reference sequence). The CDR3 has 10 residues. With 5 bases removed from V and 12 bases from J, the gap between germline ends came to 11 bases. Naive CD8 cells lacked CD45RO, underwent positive selection for CCR7 and left out terminally differentiated effector memory CD45RA+ cells. This chain connects TRBV20-1 to TRBJ2-1; perhaps TRBD1 as D (5 bases). The clonotype was recovered from a man aged 18 to 29 in good health. Some clones in this sample may be carry-over from other donors' samples. The sample comprised naive CD8+ T cells from PBMCs. The CDR3 region is CSAQGSPQFF. DNA for the CDR3: TGCAGTGCTCAGGGCTCGCCGCAGTTCTTC.